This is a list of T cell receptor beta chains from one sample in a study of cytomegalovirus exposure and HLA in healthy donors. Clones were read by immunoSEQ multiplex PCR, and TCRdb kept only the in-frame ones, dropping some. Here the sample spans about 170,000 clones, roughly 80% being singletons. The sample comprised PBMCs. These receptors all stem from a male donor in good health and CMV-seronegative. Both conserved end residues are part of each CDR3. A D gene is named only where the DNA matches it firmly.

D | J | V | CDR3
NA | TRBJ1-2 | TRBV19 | CASTTPESSRNYGYTF
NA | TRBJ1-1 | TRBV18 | CASSPGQFEAFF
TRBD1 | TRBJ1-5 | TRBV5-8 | CASSLLRGIGQPQHF
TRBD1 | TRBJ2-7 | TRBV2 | CASRTRQGAQYF
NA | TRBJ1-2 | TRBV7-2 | CASSLAETGSSYGYTF
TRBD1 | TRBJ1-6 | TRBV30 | CAWGQESSYNSPLHF
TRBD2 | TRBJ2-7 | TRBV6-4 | CASSPTLAGGKSHEQYF
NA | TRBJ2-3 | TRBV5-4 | CASSSGGSGTSTDTQYF
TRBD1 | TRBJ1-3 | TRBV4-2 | CASSPSQGAGSGNTIYF
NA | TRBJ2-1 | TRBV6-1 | CASSRSTASYNEQFF
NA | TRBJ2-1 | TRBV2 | CASSEARTAYNEQFF
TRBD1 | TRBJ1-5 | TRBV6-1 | CASSPDRVYQPQHF
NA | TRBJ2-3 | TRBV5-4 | CASSLQGPSTDTQYF
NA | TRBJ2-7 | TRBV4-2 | CASSPEGGDSTYEQYF
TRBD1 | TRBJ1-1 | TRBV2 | CASRDRDGQNTEAFF
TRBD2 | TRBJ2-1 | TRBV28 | CASSSGLAGVNEQFF
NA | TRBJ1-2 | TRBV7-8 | CASSLGQDIYGYTF
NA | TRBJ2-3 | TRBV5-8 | CASSVVPDTQYF
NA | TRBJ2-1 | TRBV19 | CASTGIGNEQFF
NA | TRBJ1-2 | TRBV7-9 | CASSSGLDYGYTF